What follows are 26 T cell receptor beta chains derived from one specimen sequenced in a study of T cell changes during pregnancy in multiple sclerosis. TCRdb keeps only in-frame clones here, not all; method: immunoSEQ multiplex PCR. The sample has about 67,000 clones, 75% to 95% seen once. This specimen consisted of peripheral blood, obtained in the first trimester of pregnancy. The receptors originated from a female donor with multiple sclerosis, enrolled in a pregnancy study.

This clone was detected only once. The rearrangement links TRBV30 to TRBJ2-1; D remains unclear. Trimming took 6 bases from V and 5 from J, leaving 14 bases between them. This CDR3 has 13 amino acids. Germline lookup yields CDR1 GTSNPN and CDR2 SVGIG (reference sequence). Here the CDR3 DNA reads TGTGCCTGCGCAGCAGACACCAACAATGAGCAGTTCTTC. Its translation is CACAADTNNEQFF.

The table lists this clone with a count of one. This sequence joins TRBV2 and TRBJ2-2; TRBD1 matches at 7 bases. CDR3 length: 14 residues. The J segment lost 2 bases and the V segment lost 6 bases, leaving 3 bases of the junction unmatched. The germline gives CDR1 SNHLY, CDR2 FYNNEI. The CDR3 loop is CASSRDSNTGELFF. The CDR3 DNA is TGTGCCAGCAGCCGGGACAGCAACACCGGGGAGCTGTTTTTT.

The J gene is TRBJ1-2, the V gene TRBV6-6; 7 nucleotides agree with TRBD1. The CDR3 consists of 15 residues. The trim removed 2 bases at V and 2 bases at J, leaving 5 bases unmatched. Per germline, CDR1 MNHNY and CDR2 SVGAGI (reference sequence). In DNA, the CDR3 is TGTGCCAGCAGTTACCCCACGACAGGGAACTATGGCTACACCTTC. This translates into CASSYPTTGNYGYTF.

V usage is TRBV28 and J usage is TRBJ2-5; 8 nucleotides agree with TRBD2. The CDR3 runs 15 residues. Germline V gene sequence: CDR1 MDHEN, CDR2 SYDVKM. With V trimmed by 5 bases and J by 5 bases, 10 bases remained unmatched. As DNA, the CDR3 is TGTGCCAGCAGTCCCCCGGGGGGCGGGAGGGAGACCCAGTACTTC. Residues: CASSPPGGGRETQYF. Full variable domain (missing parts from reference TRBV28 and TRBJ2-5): DVKVTQSSRYLVKRTGEKVFLECVQDMDHENMFWYRQDPGLGLRLIYFSYDVKMKEKGDIPEGYSVSREKKERFSLILESASTNQTSMYLCASSPPGGGRETQYFGPGTRLLVL.

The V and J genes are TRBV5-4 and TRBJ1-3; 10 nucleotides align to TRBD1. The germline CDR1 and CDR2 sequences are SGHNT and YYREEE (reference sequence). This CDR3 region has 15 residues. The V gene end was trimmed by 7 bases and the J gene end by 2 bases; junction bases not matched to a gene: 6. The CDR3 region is CASARDRGAGNTIYF. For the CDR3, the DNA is TGTGCCAGCGCCCGGGACAGGGGCGCTGGAAACACCATATATTTT.

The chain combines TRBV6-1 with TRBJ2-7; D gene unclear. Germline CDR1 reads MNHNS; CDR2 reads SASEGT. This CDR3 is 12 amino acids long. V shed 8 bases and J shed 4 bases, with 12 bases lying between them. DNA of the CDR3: TGTGCCAGCCTCTTTGCCGGTTACGAGCAGTACTTC. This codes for CASLFAGYEQYF.

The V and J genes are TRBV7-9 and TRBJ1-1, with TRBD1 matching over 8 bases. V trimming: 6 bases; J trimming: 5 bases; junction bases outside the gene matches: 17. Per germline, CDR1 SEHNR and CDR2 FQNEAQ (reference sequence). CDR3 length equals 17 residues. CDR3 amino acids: CASSQPPGQGARTEAFF. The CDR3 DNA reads TGTGCCAGCAGTCAACCCCCGGGGCAGGGGGCGCGAACTGAAGCTTTCTTT. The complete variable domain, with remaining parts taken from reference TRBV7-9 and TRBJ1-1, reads DTGVSQNPRHKITKRGQNVTFRCDPISEHNRLYWYRQTLGQGPEFLTYFQNEAQLEKSRLLSDRFSAERPKGSFSTLEIQRTEQGDSAMYLCASSQPPGQGARTEAFFGQGTRLTVV.

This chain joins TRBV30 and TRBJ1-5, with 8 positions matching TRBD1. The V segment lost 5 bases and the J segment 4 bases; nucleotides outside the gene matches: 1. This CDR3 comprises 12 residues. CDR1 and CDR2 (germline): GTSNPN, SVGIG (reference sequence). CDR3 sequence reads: CAWDRGNQPQHF. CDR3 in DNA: TGTGCCTGGGACAGGGGTAATCAGCCCCAGCATTTT.

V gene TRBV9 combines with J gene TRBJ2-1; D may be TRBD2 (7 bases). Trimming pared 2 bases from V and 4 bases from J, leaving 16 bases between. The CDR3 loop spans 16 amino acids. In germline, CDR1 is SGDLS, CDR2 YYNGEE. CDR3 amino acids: CASSVGGAGTYNEQFF. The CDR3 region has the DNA TGTGCCAGCAGCGTGGGGGGGGCGGGAACTTACAATGAGCAGTTCTTC.

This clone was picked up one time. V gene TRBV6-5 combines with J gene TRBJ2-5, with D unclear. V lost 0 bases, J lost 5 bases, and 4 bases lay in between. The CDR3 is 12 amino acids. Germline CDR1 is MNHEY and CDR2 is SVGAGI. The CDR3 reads CASSYSRETQYF. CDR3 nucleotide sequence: TGTGCCAGCAGTTACTCGAGGGAGACCCAGTACTTC.

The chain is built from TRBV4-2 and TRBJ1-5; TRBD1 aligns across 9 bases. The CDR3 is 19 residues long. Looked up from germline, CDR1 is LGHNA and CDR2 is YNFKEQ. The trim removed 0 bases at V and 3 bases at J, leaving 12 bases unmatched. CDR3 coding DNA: TGTGCCAGCAGCCAAGATGGAGGAGTGGACAGGGGCATCAATCAGCCCCAGCATTTT. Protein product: CASSQDGGVDRGINQPQHF.

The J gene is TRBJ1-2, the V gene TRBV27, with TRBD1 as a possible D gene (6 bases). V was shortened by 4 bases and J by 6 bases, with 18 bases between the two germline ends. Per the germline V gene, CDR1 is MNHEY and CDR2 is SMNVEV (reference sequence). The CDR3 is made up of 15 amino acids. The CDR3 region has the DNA TGTGCCAGCAGTTCCCGGACAGATAACAGGCATGGCTACACCTTC. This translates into CASSSRTDNRHGYTF.

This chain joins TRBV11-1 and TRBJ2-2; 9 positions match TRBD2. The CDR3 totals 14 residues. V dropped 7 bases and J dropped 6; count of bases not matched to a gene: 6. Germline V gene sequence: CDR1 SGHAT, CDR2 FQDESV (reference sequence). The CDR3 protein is CASKGSGGPGELFF. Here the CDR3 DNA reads TGTGCCAGCAAGGGTAGCGGGGGACCCGGGGAGCTGTTTTTT.

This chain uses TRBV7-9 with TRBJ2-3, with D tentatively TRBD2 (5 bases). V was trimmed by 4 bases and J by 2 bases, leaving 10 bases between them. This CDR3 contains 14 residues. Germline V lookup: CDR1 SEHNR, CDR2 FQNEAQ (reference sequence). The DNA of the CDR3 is TGTGCCAGCAGCTCCTCGGGGAACACAGATACGCAGTATTTT. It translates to CASSSSGNTDTQYF.

CDR3 loop: CASSQDLWRATPGNTIYF. CDR3 DNA sequence: TGTGCCAGCAGCCAAGATCTTTGGAGGGCGACGCCTGGAAACACCATATATTTT. The V and J genes are TRBV14 and TRBJ1-3, with D hard to call. The CDR3 loop spans 18 amino acids. The V gene lost 0 bases and the J gene lost 2 bases, with 17 bases spanning the gap. Germline lookup yields CDR1 SGHDN and CDR2 FVKESK.

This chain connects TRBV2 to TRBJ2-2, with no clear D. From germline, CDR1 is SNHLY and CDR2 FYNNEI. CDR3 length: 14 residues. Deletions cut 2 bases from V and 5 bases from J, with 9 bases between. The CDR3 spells CASSEWALTGELFF. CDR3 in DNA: TGTGCCAGCAGTGAATGGGCACTTACCGGGGAGCTGTTTTTT. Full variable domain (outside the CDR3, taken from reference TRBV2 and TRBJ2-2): EPEVTQTPSHQVTQMGQEVILRCVPISNHLYFYWYRQILGQKVEFLVSFYNNEISEKSEIFDDQFSVERPDGSNFTLKIRSTKLEDSAMYFCASSEWALTGELFFGEGSRLTVL.

CDR3 DNA: TGTGCCAGCAGCGTAGCGGGCGCGCGGACTAACGAGCAGTACTTC. Protein product: CASSVAGARTNEQYF. V is TRBV9 and J is TRBJ2-7, with a weak D call TRBD2 (6 bases). V dropped 0 bases and J dropped 5 bases, with 15 bases sitting between them. The CDR3 spans 15 residues. Per germline, CDR1 SGDLS and CDR2 YYNGEE.

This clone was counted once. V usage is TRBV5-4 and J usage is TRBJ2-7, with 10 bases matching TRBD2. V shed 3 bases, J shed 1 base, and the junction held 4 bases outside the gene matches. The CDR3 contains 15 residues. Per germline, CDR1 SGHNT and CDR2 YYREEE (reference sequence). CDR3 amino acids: CASSSGLAESYEQYF. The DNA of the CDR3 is TGTGCCAGCAGCTCAGGACTAGCGGAGTCCTACGAGCAGTACTTC.

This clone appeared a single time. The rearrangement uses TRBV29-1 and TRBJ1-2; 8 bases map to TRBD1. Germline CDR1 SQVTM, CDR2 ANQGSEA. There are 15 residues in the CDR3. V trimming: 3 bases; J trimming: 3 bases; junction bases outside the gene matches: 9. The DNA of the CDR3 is TGCAGCGTTGACTACCTTGGACAGGGCCACTATGGCTACACCTTC. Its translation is CSVDYLGQGHYGYTF.

In DNA form, the CDR3 reads TGCGCCAGCAGCGTGGGACTGGGAGGTTCCCCTGGAAACACCATATATTTT. Amino acids: CASSVGLGGSPGNTIYF. This rearrangement joins TRBV5-1 to TRBJ1-3, with D tentatively TRBD1 (5 bases). The CDR3 contains 17 residues. CDR1 is SGHRS and CDR2 is YFSETQ in the germline V gene. The V and J ends lost 4 bases and 2 bases respectively, with 19 bases between them.

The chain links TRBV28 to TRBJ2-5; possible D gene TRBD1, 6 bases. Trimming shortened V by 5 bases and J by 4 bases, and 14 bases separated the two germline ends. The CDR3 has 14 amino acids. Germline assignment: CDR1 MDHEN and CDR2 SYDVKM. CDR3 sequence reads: CASSPDLGGETQYF. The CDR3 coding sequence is TGTGCCAGCAGTCCCGACTTAGGGGGAGAGACCCAGTACTTC.

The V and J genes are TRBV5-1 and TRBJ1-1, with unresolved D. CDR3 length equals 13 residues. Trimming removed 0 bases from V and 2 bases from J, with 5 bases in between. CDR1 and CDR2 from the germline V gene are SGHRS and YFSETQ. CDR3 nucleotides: TGCGCCAGCAGCTTGGACAGTAACACTGAAGCTTTCTTT. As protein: CASSLDSNTEAFF.

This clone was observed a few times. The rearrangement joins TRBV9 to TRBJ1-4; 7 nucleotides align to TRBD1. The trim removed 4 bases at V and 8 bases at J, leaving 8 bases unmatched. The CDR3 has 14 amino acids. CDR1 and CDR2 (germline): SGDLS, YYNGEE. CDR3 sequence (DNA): TGTGCCAGCAGCCTGACAGGGAGTAAAGAAAAACTGTTTTTT. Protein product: CASSLTGSKEKLFF.

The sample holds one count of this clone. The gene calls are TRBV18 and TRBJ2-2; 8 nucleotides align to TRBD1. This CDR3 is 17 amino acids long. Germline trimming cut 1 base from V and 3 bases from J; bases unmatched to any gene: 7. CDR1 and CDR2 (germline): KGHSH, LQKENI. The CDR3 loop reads CASSPLSGTGDTGELFF. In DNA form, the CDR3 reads TGTGCCAGCTCACCACTCTCCGGGACAGGCGACACCGGGGAGCTGTTTTTT.

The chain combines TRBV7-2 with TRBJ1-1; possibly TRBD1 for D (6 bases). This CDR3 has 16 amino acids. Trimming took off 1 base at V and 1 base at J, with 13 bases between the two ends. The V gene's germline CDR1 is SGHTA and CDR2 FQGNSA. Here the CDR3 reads CASSLEGVGANTEAFF. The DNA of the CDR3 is TGTGCCAGCAGCTTAGAGGGGGTGGGAGCGAACACTGAAGCTTTCTTT.

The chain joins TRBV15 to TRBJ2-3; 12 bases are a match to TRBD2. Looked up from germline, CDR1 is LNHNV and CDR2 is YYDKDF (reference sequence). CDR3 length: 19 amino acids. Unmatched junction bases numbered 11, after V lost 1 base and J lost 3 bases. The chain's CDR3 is CATSRASGRASYVTDTQYF. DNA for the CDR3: TGTGCCACCAGCAGAGCTAGCGGGAGGGCCTCGTATGTGACAGATACGCAGTATTTT.